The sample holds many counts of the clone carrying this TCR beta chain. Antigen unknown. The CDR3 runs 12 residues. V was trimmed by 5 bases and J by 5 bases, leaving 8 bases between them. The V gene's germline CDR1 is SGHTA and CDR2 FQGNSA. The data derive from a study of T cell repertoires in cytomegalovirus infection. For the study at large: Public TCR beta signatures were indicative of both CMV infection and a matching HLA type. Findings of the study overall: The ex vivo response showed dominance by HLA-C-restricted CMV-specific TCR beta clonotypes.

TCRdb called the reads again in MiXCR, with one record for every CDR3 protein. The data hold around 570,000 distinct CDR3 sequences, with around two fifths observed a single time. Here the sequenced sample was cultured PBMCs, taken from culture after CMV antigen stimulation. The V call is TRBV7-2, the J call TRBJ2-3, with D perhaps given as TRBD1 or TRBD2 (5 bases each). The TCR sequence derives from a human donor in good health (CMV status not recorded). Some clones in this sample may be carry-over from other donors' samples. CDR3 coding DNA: TGTGCCAGCAGCGGGGCGGGAGATACGCAGTATTTT. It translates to CASSGAGDTQYF.